Here is one TCR beta chain with its context. These data come from a study of CD8 T cells in Susac syndrome. There are 14 residues in the CDR3. CDR1 is SGHTA, CDR2 FQGNSA, per germline. Trimming took off 4 bases at V and 6 bases at J, with 16 bases between the two ends. Healthy donors, matched for age and sex, constituted the control group. RNA totalling roughly 0.5 to 1 ug underwent reverse transcription with random hexamers. TCR beta CDR3 was amplified by immunoSEQ covering 54 Vbeta and 13 Jbeta. Via MiXCR, TCRdb re-called the immunoSEQ multiplex PCR reads, giving one row per CDR3 protein. The sample yields more than 150,000 distinct CDR3 sequences, about 90% seen once.

The J gene is TRBJ2-7, the V gene TRBV7-2, with a possible D match to TRBD2 (5 bases). This clonotype was sampled from a human donor in good health. Material for sequencing was CD4+ T cells from PBMCs. In DNA form, the CDR3 reads TGTGCCAGCAGCTCCCGCGCATCGGGGATCGAGCAGTACTTC. Translation gives CASSSRASGIEQYF.